The clone carrying this T cell receptor (beta chain) has a single count. This entry comes from a study of blood T cell repertoires in COVID-19. Study overall: COVID-19 samples from acute and convalescent phases originated in the United States, Italy and Spain.

In the original analysis: Amplification of reference gene primers was used by the study to estimate nucleated cell counts. Clones were read by immunoSEQ multiplex PCR, and TCRdb kept only the in-frame ones, dropping some. V and J calls and clone size follow that table, whereas D and trimming were derived from the DNA. The sample carries roughly 230,000 clones, roughly 80% recorded once. This CDR3 spans 15 amino acids. Germline CDR1 is GTSNPN and CDR2 is SVGIG (reference sequence). The V end was cut by 0 bases, the J end by 6 bases, with 14 bases between. The rearrangement links TRBV30 to TRBJ2-2; D ambiguous. The sequenced sample was peripheral blood. The clonotype was recovered from a woman over 75 with COVID-19, enrolled during active disease. The CDR3, as DNA: TGTGCCTGGAGTGTACTACCTCCTGGCGCCGGGGAGCTGTTTTTT. Translation: CAWSVLPPGAGELFF.